Each of the 21 T cell receptor beta chains below was sequenced from the same sample in a study of blood T cell repertoires in COVID-19. Sequencing was performed with immunoSEQ multiplex PCR; in TCRdb, only in-frame clones are kept and a portion is missing. The data hold hundreds of thousands of clones, with over 75% observed a single time. Sequenced sample: PBMCs or T cells enriched from blood (not recorded which). The receptor source for this set is a woman in her forties with acute COVID-19.

V usage is TRBV29-1 and J usage is TRBJ2-1, with D unresolved. The V end lost 5 bases, the J end lost 4 bases, and 6 bases lay between the germline ends. Germline V CDR1 and CDR2: SQVTM, ANQGSEA. This CDR3 contains 11 residues. CDR3 protein: CSVLRYNEQFF. Written as DNA, the CDR3 is TGCAGCGTTCTTAGATACAATGAGCAGTTCTTC.

The rearrangement links TRBV7-9 to TRBJ1-4, with no clear D. The V end was cut by 7 bases, the J end by 5 bases, with 14 bases between. CDR1 and CDR2 from the germline V gene are SEHNR and FQNEAQ (reference sequence). This CDR3 has 14 amino acids. CDR3 in amino acids: CASTPLGGNEKLFF. DNA for the CDR3: TGTGCCAGCACCCCCCTTGGCGGCAATGAAAAACTGTTTTTT.

This clone was detected once. The genes are TRBV5-1 and TRBJ1-1; no firm D call. CDR1 is SGHRS and CDR2 is YFSETQ in the germline V gene. V was shortened by 0 bases and J by 3 bases, with 12 bases between the two germline ends. This CDR3 region has 15 residues. The CDR3 DNA follows: TGCGCCAGCAGCTTGGACCCGGGTAGTGACACTGAAGCTTTCTTT. Protein: CASSLDPGSDTEAFF.

The chain couples TRBV19 to TRBJ1-1; D may be TRBD1 (6 bases). The V gene's germline CDR1 is LNHDA and CDR2 SQIVND (reference sequence). The CDR3 loop spans 14 amino acids. V was trimmed by 7 bases and J by 3 bases, leaving 15 bases between them. Written as DNA, the CDR3 is TGTGCCAGTACCACTTCACAGGGTTACACTGAAGCTTTCTTT. Its protein product is CASTTSQGYTEAFF.

In its sample, this clone was seen a few times. The V call is TRBV19, the J call TRBJ1-3; tentatively, D is TRBD1 (6 bases). V lost 4 bases and J 4 bases, leaving 11 bases between the germline ends. This CDR3 has 14 amino acids. Germline CDR1 LNHDA, CDR2 SQIVND (reference sequence). CDR3 nucleotides: TGTGCCAGTAGTACCCAGACAGGCGGAAACACCATATATTTT. Amino acids: CASSTQTGGNTIYF.

V gene TRBV19 combines with J gene TRBJ2-2; the D is unclear. V was trimmed by 6 bases and J by 7 bases, leaving 12 bases between them. This CDR3 region has 13 residues. The germline gives CDR1 LNHDA, CDR2 SQIVND (reference sequence). The CDR3 loop is CASSKRQVGELFF. CDR3 DNA sequence: TGTGCCAGTAGCAAGAGACAAGTCGGGGAGCTGTTTTTT.

The gene calls are TRBV10-2 and TRBJ2-3, with TRBD2 identical over 12 bases. After removal of 6 bases from V and 3 bases from J, the junction contained 7 bases not matched to a gene. The CDR3 is made up of 16 amino acids. Looked up from germline, CDR1 is WSHSY and CDR2 is SAAADI. CDR3 bases: TGCGCCAGCAGACTAGCGGGGGGCTTTCCTACAGATACGCAGTATTTT. Translated, it gives CASRLAGGFPTDTQYF.

The chain links TRBV3-1 (or the pseudogene TRBV3-2) to TRBJ1-2; no definite D call. V lost 4 bases and J lost 4, with 7 bases in between. The V gene's germline CDR1 is LGHDT and CDR2 YNNKEL (reference sequence). The CDR3 has 12 residues. CDR3 loop: CASSPGVYGYTF. In DNA form, the CDR3 reads TGTGCCAGCAGCCCCGGGGTCTATGGCTACACCTTC.

This clone has a handful of counts. The chain joins TRBV5-4 to TRBJ1-6; no clear D. The CDR3 is 16 residues long. The germline V gene encodes CDR1 SGHNT and CDR2 YYREEE (reference sequence). V gave up 0 bases and J gave up 5 bases, with 12 bases separating them. Here the CDR3 reads CASSLGPTGNNSPLHF. DNA of the CDR3: TGTGCCAGCAGCTTGGGGCCGACGGGGAATAATTCACCCCTCCACTTT.

This clone occurred once. In DNA form, the CDR3 reads TGTGCCAGCAGTGGGGACATCCCGGTCTTTAACTATGGCTACACCTTC. Its translation: CASSGDIPVFNYGYTF. The chain combines TRBV6-1 with TRBJ1-2; D might be TRBD1 (6 bases). There are 16 residues in the CDR3. V lost 4 bases and J lost 1, with 16 bases in between. CDR1 is MNHNS and CDR2 is SASEGT in the germline V gene.

This clone was seen once. This rearrangement joins TRBV10-3 to TRBJ1-1; no firm D call. This CDR3 spans 13 amino acids. Germline lookup yields CDR1 ENHRY and CDR2 SYGVKD. Deletions cut 5 bases from V and 4 bases from J, with 11 bases between. CDR3 amino acids: CAISWTGSTEAFF. The CDR3 DNA sequence: TGTGCCATCAGTTGGACGGGAAGCACTGAAGCTTTCTTT.

The V call is TRBV19, the J call TRBJ1-1; D not certain. CDR3 length equals 15 residues. The V end was cut by 1 base, the J end by 0 bases, with 9 bases between. CDR1 LNHDA and CDR2 SQIVND come from the germline V gene (reference sequence). CDR3 DNA sequence: TGTGCCAGTAGTATAGGCTCATACATGAACACTGAAGCTTTCTTT. Translating gives CASSIGSYMNTEAFF.

The chain employs TRBV5-6 and TRBJ2-7; 12 bases match TRBD2. This CDR3 is built from 16 residues. Germline CDR1 and CDR2: SGHDT and YYEEEE. V was pared by 4 bases and J by 2 bases, with 7 bases of the junction left unmatched. CDR3 nucleotides: TGTGCCAGCAGCAACCCGGGACTAGCGGGTACCTACGAGCAGTACTTC. It is translated as CASSNPGLAGTYEQYF. The full variable domain, with the rest looked up from reference TRBV5-6 and TRBJ2-7, is DAGVTQSPTHLIKTRGQQVTLRCSPKSGHDTVSWYQQALGQGPQFIFQYYEEEERQRGNFPDRFSGHQFPNYSSELNVNALLLGDSALYLCASSNPGLAGTYEQYFGPGTRLTVT.

V gene TRBV4-1 combines with J gene TRBJ2-7, with 7 bases fitting TRBD2. The trim removed 0 bases at V and 3 bases at J, leaving 11 bases unmatched. The CDR3 is made up of 17 amino acids. The germline V gene has CDR1 MGHRA and CDR2 YSYEKL. In nucleotides, the CDR3 is TGCGCCAGCAGCCAAGACTATGGGGGGGGGATCCTCTACGAGCAGTACTTC. Translation gives CASSQDYGGGILYEQYF.

The genes are TRBV7-2 and TRBJ1-2, with 9 positions matching TRBD1. From germline, CDR1 is SGHTA and CDR2 FQGNSA. Trimming cost V 4 bases and J 8 bases; bases outside gene matches: 8. This CDR3 has 14 residues. CDR3 bases: TGTGCCAGCAGCTCAGGACAGGGGAGAGGCGGCTACACCTTC. It yields the protein CASSSGQGRGGYTF.

The chain joins TRBV2 to TRBJ1-1; possibly TRBD1 for D (5 bases). Germline loops: CDR1 SNHLY, CDR2 FYNNEI. Trimming removed 8 bases from V and 11 bases from J, with 15 bases in between. This CDR3 spans 11 amino acids. DNA for the CDR3: TGTGCCAGCGAGGCGGGGCTGTGGGCTTTCTTT. Its translation: CASEAGLWAFF.

V and J are TRBV12-3 or TRBV12-4 and TRBJ1-5, with TRBD1 identical over 7 bases. Unmatched junction bases numbered 7, after V lost 7 bases and J lost 7 bases. CDR3 length equals 13 residues. The CDR3: CASNPGGFQPQHF. CDR3 nucleotides: TGTGCCAGCAACCCAGGGGGTTTCCAGCCCCAGCATTTT.

This chain links TRBV19 with TRBJ1-5; TRBD1 agrees at 7 bases. The trim removed 1 base at V and 6 bases at J, leaving 6 bases unmatched. Germline-derived CDR1 and CDR2 are LNHDA and SQIVND (reference sequence). The CDR3 has 15 residues. CDR3 loop: CASSIVEGAGQPQHF. CDR3 nucleotide sequence: TGTGCCAGTAGTATAGTTGAGGGGGCTGGTCAGCCCCAGCATTTT.

The CDR3 DNA reads TGTGCCAGCAGCTTTGGGACAGGGCTCCTCCTAGCCAAAAACATTCAGTACTTC. Its protein is CASSFGTGLLLAKNIQYF. This sequence joins TRBV7-9 and TRBJ2-4; 9 positions match TRBD1. The V gene end was trimmed by 3 bases and the J gene end by 0 bases; junction bases not matched to a gene: 9. This CDR3 is built from 18 residues. CDR1 is SEHNR and CDR2 is FQNEAQ in the germline V gene (reference sequence).

The chain couples TRBV2 to TRBJ1-4; no firm D call. The CDR3 length is 17 residues. Trimming took off 2 bases at V and 1 base at J, with 14 bases between the two ends. CDR1 is SNHLY, CDR2 FYNNEI, per germline. The CDR3 DNA sequence: TGTGCCAGCAGTGAACAGGCGTTACCCGTAACTAATGAAAAACTGTTTTTT. The encoded protein is CASSEQALPVTNEKLFF.

In its sample, this clone was seen once. The chain combines TRBV29-1 with TRBJ1-3, with D maybe TRBD1 (6 bases). Between the trimmed V and J ends, which lost 8 bases and 4 bases, there was a span of 18 bases. This CDR3 region has 14 residues. Germline lookup yields CDR1 SQVTM and CDR2 ANQGSEA. This CDR3 reads CSSDGQLGGNTIYF. The CDR3 DNA is TGCAGCTCAGACGGACAGCTGGGCGGAAACACCATATATTTT.